The 17 T cell receptor beta chains below were found in one sample sequenced in a study of T cell repertoires in cytomegalovirus infection. TCRdb ran MiXCR on the reads and lists one entry per CDR3 protein. This sample carries approximately 180,000 distinct CDR3 sequences, approximately 17% of them seen once, and the ten largest clones take less than 25%. Input material: CD8+ T cells from PBMCs. The origin of the receptors is a human donor in good health (CMV status not recorded). Some clones in this sample may be carry-over from other donors' samples.

In its sample, this clonotype was seen a few times. Here the CDR3 DNA reads TGTGCCAGCAGTTACGGGGACGCCAATTCACCCCTCCACTTT. Translation: CASSYGDANSPLHF. The chain couples TRBV6-2 or TRBV6-3 to TRBJ1-6; perhaps TRBD1 as D (5 bases). Trimming removed 2 bases at V and 7 bases at J, with 9 bases between. The CDR3 length is 14 residues. Germline V CDR1 and CDR2: MNHEY, SVGEGT.

CDR3 loop: CASTASYEQYF. CDR3 in DNA: TGTGCCAGCACCGCCTCCTACGAGCAGTACTTC. V is TRBV6-2 or TRBV6-3 and J is TRBJ2-7; no firm D call. The CDR3 length is 11 residues. The V gene lost 7 bases and the J gene lost 0 bases, with 4 bases spanning the gap. The germline V gene encodes CDR1 MNHEY and CDR2 SVGEGT.

The chain joins TRBV2 to TRBJ1-5, with D possibly being TRBD1 (5 bases). Germline lookup yields CDR1 SNHLY and CDR2 FYNNEI. V was cut by 4 bases and J by 6 bases, with 10 bases left in between. This CDR3 has 13 amino acids. The CDR3 coding sequence is TGTGCCAGCAGTGCAGGGTTTGGTCAGCCCCAGCATTTT. Encoded protein: CASSAGFGQPQHF.

This clonotype was detected once. The V gene is TRBV20-1, the J gene TRBJ1-2; no firm D call. Germline V gives CDR1 DFQATT, CDR2 SNEGSKA (reference sequence). The CDR3 sequence is 15 residues long. The V and J ends lost 0 bases and 0 bases respectively, with 11 bases between them. For the CDR3, the DNA is TGCAGTGCTAGAGACCCTAAGACGGCTAACTATGGCTACACCTTC. This encodes CSARDPKTANYGYTF.

This clonotype was seen a few times. The CDR3 here is CASSLSRAVAKNIQYF. CDR3 DNA sequence: TGTGCCAGCAGCTTATCCAGGGCGGTAGCCAAAAACATTCAGTACTTC. This chain joins TRBV7-2 and TRBJ2-4; tentatively, D is TRBD1 (5 bases). CDR3 length: 16 amino acids. V shed 2 bases and J shed 0 bases, with 11 bases lying between them. Germline V gene data show CDR1 as SGHTA and CDR2 as FQGNSA. Complete variable domain (other parts from reference TRBV7-2 and TRBJ2-4): GAGVSQSPSNKVTEKGKDVELRCDPISGHTALYWYRQSLGQGLEFLIYFQGNSAPDKSGLPSDRFSAERTGGSVSTLTIQRTQQEDSAVYLCASSLSRAVAKNIQYFGAGTRLSVL.

The chain combines TRBV6-5 with TRBJ2-5; D uncertain. The CDR3 runs to 13 residues. The germline V gene encodes CDR1 MNHEY and CDR2 SVGAGI. V was clipped by 2 bases and J by 5 bases, with 9 bases between them. The DNA for the CDR3 is TGTGCCAGCAGTTACGGGTCGGTGGAGACCCAGTACTTC. Translated: CASSYGSVETQYF.

This chain connects TRBV6-8 to TRBJ2-3, with D unresolved. Looked up from germline, CDR1 is MNHGY and CDR2 is SAAAGT. This CDR3 is built from 12 residues. V was shortened by 2 bases and J by 4 bases, with 4 bases between the two germline ends. Here the CDR3 reads CASSYIPDTQYF. CDR3 bases: TGTGCCAGCAGTTACATTCCAGATACGCAGTATTTT.

This clonotype was counted between two and nine times. The chain joins TRBV28 to TRBJ2-7; TRBD1 matches at 7 bases. The CDR3 extends over 14 amino acids. CDR1 MDHEN and CDR2 SYDVKM come from the germline V gene. The V gene end was trimmed by 6 bases and the J gene end by 0 bases; junction bases not matched to a gene: 5. The CDR3 sequence: CASRGTESSYEQYF. CDR3 coding DNA: TGTGCCAGCAGGGGGACAGAGAGCTCCTACGAGCAGTACTTC.

This clonotype was detected ten times or more. V and J are TRBV14 and TRBJ2-1; 8 nucleotides align to TRBD2. V trimming: 0 bases; J trimming: 7 bases; junction bases outside the gene matches: 11. The CDR3 consists of 17 residues. The V gene's germline CDR1 is SGHDN and CDR2 FVKESK. Here the CDR3 DNA reads TGTGCCAGCAGCCAAGAAATATCGGGGGGGCTCCTGAATGAGCAGTTCTTC. It is translated as CASSQEISGGLLNEQFF.

There are a few counts of this clonotype. V usage is TRBV6-2 or TRBV6-3 and J usage is TRBJ2-1; 7 bases agree with TRBD1. The V segment lost 5 bases and the J segment 4 bases; nucleotides outside the gene matches: 5. Germline CDR1 is MNHEY and CDR2 is SVGEGT. The CDR3 has 14 residues. Written as DNA, the CDR3 is TGTGCCAGCAGTGTCGACAGGGTTTACAATGAGCAGTTCTTC. The encoded protein is CASSVDRVYNEQFF.

This sequence joins TRBV9 and TRBJ2-1; possibly TRBD2 for D (6 bases). Deletions cut 5 bases from V and 7 bases from J, with 13 bases between. The CDR3 is 13 amino acids. CDR1 is SGDLS, CDR2 YYNGEE, per germline. CDR3 sequence: CASSHDGGNEQFF. The CDR3, as DNA: TGTGCCAGCAGTCATGACGGGGGTAATGAGCAGTTCTTC.

This clonotype was observed a few times. This chain uses TRBV4-3 with TRBJ2-1, with a weak D call TRBD2 (6 bases). The V gene lost 0 bases and the J gene lost 6 bases, with 15 bases spanning the gap. The length of the CDR3 is 16 residues. Germline V gene sequence: CDR1 LGHNA, CDR2 YSLEER. The CDR3 loop reads CASSQDQRGSLNEQFF. CDR3 nucleotide sequence: TGCGCCAGCAGCCAAGATCAACGGGGGAGTCTCAATGAGCAGTTCTTC.

This clonotype came up a few times. J is TRBJ2-6 and V is TRBV7-8; no clear D. Germline values: CDR1 SGHVS, CDR2 FQNEAQ. Trimming removed 2 bases at V and 8 bases at J, with 4 bases between. This CDR3 is 12 amino acids long. Written as DNA, the CDR3 is TGTGCCAGCAGCTTAAGTACCAACGTCCTGACTTTC. Its protein is CASSLSTNVLTF.

The V gene is TRBV12-3 or TRBV12-4, the J gene TRBJ2-1, with a possible D match to TRBD1 (9 bases). This CDR3 contains 19 residues. Trimming cost V 5 bases and J 4 bases, with 27 bases left between them. CDR3 protein: CASSAGTGWTSIGYNEQFF. The CDR3 coding sequence is TGTGCCAGCAGTGCCGGGACAGGGTGGACTAGCATCGGATACAATGAGCAGTTCTTC.

V gene TRBV7-6 combines with J gene TRBJ2-3; perhaps TRBD2 as D (7 bases). The CDR3 length is 16 residues. V was shortened by 5 bases and J by 5 bases, with 20 bases between the two germline ends. Germline-derived CDR1 and CDR2 are SGHVS and FNYEAQ. CDR3 in DNA: TGTGCCAGCAGCGGACGGGGGGCAGGGACGAGAGATACGCAGTATTTT. Protein sequence: CASSGRGAGTRDTQYF.

This clonotype has a handful of counts. V and J are TRBV7-9 and TRBJ2-4; 10 nucleotides line up with TRBD2. This CDR3 region has 16 residues. CDR1 SEHNR and CDR2 FQNEAQ come from the germline V gene (reference sequence). V dropped 2 bases and J dropped 5; count of bases not matched to a gene: 6. CDR3 DNA sequence: TGTGCCAGCAGCTTAAGCGGGGGGGTCCCCCAAAACATTCAGTACTTC. Translating gives CASSLSGGVPQNIQYF.

This clonotype was observed a few times. The V call is TRBV7-9, the J call TRBJ2-7; 10 bases are a match to TRBD1. There are 15 residues in the CDR3. Germline V lookup: CDR1 SEHNR, CDR2 FQNEAQ (reference sequence). Trimming removed 3 bases from V and 5 bases from J; junction bases left unmatched: 7. The CDR3 sequence is CASSFRDRGPHEQYF. CDR3 DNA: TGTGCCAGCAGCTTCCGGGACAGGGGACCCCACGAGCAGTACTTC. The full variable domain, its missing parts supplied by reference TRBV7-9 and TRBJ2-7, is DTGVSQNPRHKITKRGQNVTFRCDPISEHNRLYWYRQTLGQGPEFLTYFQNEAQLEKSRLLSDRFSAERPKGSFSTLEIQRTEQGDSAMYLCASSFRDRGPHEQYFGPGTRLTVT.